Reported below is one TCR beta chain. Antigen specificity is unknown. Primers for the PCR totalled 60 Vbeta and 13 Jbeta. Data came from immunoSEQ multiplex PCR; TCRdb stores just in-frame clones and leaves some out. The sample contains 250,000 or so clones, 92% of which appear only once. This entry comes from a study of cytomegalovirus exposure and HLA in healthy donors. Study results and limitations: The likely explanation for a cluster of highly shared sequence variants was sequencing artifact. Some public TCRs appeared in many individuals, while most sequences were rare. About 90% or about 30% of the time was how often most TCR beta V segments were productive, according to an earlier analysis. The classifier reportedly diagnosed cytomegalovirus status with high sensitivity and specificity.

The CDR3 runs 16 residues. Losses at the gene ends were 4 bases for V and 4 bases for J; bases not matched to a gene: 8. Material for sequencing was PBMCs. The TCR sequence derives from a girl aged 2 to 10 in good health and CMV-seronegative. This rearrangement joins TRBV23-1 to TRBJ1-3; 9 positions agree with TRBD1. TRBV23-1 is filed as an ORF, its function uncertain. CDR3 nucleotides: TGCGCCAGCAGTCGCACGGGACAGGGAGTAGGAAACACCATATATTTT. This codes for CASSRTGQGVGNTIYF.